The 4 T cell receptor beta chains listed next were all sequenced from one sample in a study of cytomegalovirus exposure and HLA in healthy donors. Primers: 60 Vbeta forward and 13 Jbeta reverse. Profiling relied on immunoSEQ multiplex PCR, and the TCRdb table lists in-frame clones only, not all of them. Seen here are some 90,000 clones, about 77% observed once, and the top ten hold around 4%. Sequencing was carried out using PBMCs. The receptors come from a male donor in good health and CMV-seropositive.

A note on this clone: A read error may produce the germline difference seen at one junction end. Other DNA sequences in this sample translate to the same CDR3. CDR3: CASSLEERRKNYGYTF. The DNA of the CDR3 is TGCGCCAGCAGCTTAGAAGAGCGGAGAAAAAACTATGGCTACACCTTC. The chain links TRBV13 to TRBJ1-2, with D hard to call. Germline CDR1 reads PRHDT; CDR2 reads FYEKMQ (reference sequence). The length of the CDR3 is 16 residues.

The gene calls are TRBV5-1 and TRBJ2-5; possibly TRBD1 for D (5 bases). CDR1 is SGHRS and CDR2 is YFSETQ in the germline V gene. This CDR3 comprises 15 residues. Trimming removed 2 bases at V and 1 base at J, with 12 bases between. CDR3 region: CASSFGQGFQETQYF. The DNA for the CDR3 is TGCGCCAGCAGCTTCGGTCAGGGCTTCCAAGAGACCCAGTACTTC.

This chain uses TRBV4-1 with TRBJ1-6, with D maybe TRBD1 (5 bases). The ends were cut back, 0 bases at V and 8 bases at J, with 14 bases in the middle. The CDR3 loop spans 16 amino acids. Germline-derived CDR1 and CDR2 are MGHRA and YSYEKL. The CDR3 DNA sequence: TGCGCCAGCAGCCAAGATGGGCAGGGATATGATTCACCCCTCCACTTT. This gives the protein CASSQDGQGYDSPLHF.

The chain couples TRBV11-1 to TRBJ2-1; the D gene is possibly TRBD2 (7 bases). Deletions cut 7 bases from V and 5 bases from J, with 15 bases between. The germline V gene has CDR1 SGHAT and CDR2 FQDESV (reference sequence). There are 14 residues in the CDR3. In nucleotides, the CDR3 is TGTGCCAGCATAGGTGGGGGGGCGGACAATGAGCAGTTCTTC. Protein sequence: CASIGGGADNEQFF.